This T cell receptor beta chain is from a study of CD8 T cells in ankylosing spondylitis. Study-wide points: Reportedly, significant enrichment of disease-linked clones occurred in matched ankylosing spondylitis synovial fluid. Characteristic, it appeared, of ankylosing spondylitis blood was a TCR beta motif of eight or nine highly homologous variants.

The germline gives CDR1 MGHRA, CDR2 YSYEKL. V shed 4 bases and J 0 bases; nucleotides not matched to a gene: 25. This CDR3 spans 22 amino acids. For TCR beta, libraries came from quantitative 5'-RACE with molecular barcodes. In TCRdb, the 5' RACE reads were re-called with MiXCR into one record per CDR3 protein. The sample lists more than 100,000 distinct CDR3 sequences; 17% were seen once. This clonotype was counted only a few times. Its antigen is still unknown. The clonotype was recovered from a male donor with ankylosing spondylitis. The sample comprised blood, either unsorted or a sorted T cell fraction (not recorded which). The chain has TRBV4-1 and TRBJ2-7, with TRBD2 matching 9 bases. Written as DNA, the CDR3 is TGCGCCAGCAGCCCGGGGCGAATGGGACTAGCCAACCTCCGTGAGGGCTCCTACGAGCAGTACTTC. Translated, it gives CASSPGRMGLANLREGSYEQYF.